This T cell receptor (beta chain) was profiled in a study of blood T cells in healthy people across ages. A second PCR, run for 7 to 11 cycles, used a sample-barcoded 5' primer plus a J-beta primer mix. TCRdb ran MiXCR on the 5' RACE reads and lists one entry per CDR3 protein. The data contain hundreds of thousands of distinct CDR3 sequences, more than 40% of them seen just once; the ten biggest clones take up roughly a fifth. Individuals who donated were healthy Caucasians from Russia aged roughly 6 to 95. The CDR3 covers 15 residues. V gave up 2 bases and J gave up 3 bases, with 11 bases separating them. Germline CDR1 SGDLS, CDR2 YYNGEE.

The sequenced sample was blood. The chain couples TRBV9 to TRBJ2-2, with D perhaps being TRBD1 or TRBD2 (6 bases each). The receptor was isolated from a man in his 60s in good health. CDR3 amino acids: CASSVWGADTGELFF. CDR3 DNA: TGTGCCAGCAGCGTGTGGGGGGCTGACACCGGGGAGCTGTTTTTT.